One T cell receptor (beta chain) is described in this entry. The data derive from a study of OX40 agonist ivuxolimab in advanced cancers. Study context: Among those enrolled, mean age was 60 years (range roughly 20 to 79) and less than 90% were male. Therapy given before enrollment (anti-PD-1, anti-PD-L1 or anti-CTLA-4) was allowed, and 40% had some.

Produced via immunoSEQ multiplex PCR; TCRdb's table is partial and in-frame only. In the table there are under 80,000 clones, approximately 89% of which are singletons. Per the germline V gene, CDR1 is LGHNA and CDR2 is YNFKEQ. The CDR3 length is 13 residues. The V gene lost 3 bases and the J gene lost 4 bases, with 8 bases spanning the gap. The source material was CD4+ or CD8+ T cells sorted from blood, sampled in a trial of the OX40 agonist ivuxolimab. The V and J genes are TRBV4-2 and TRBJ2-3; no reliable D call. This clonotype was sampled from an adult with an advanced solid tumor such as melanoma, head and neck, liver or kidney cancer. Written as DNA, the CDR3 is TGTGCCAGCAGCCAGCCCGGACCAGATACGCAGTATTTT. Amino acid sequence: CASSQPGPDTQYF.